This passage covers 15 T cell receptor beta chains from one sample sequenced in a study of metastatic and nonmetastatic thyroid tumors. Patients were all untreated before their thyroid surgery. TCRdb re-analyzed the PCR reads through MiXCR. The repertoire holds around 16,000 clones, with under 35% as singletons. The sequenced sample was adjacent normal tissue. The receptor source for this set is a female donor with papillary thyroid cancer or a benign thyroid nodule (not recorded which). Some clones in this sample may be carry-over from other donors' samples.

The table lists this clone with many counts. This chain links TRBV6-1 with TRBJ2-7; possible D gene TRBD1, 6 bases. The CDR3 runs to 14 residues. The V gene lost 4 bases and the J gene lost 6 bases, with 16 bases spanning the gap. Germline V gene data show CDR1 as MNHNS and CDR2 as SASEGT. The CDR3 loop reads CASSAEYRVPEQYF. DNA for the CDR3: TGTGCCAGCAGTGCCGAATACAGGGTACCCGAGCAGTACTTC.

Comments on this clone: At the DNA level, this CDR3 is encoded by other sequences in the same sample as well. The gene calls are TRBV20-1 and TRBJ2-7; no firm D call. This CDR3 is 14 amino acids long. Trimming pared 0 bases from V and 7 bases from J, leaving 16 bases between. CDR1 DFQATT and CDR2 SNEGSKA come from the germline V gene (reference sequence). For the CDR3, the DNA is TGCAGTGCTAGAGATGAAGCAGGTGCTTGGGAGCAGTACTTC. This encodes CSARDEAGAWEQYF.

This clone was seen more than once but under ten times. The chain joins TRBV11-3 to TRBJ1-1; D is possibly TRBD1 (5 bases). The CDR3 is made up of 13 amino acids. V dropped 5 bases and J dropped 3 bases, with 10 bases sitting between them. The germline V gene has CDR1 SGHNT and CDR2 YENEEA. Written as DNA, the CDR3 is TGTGCCAGCAGCCCAGGGTGGGACACTGAAGCTTTCTTT. Amino acid sequence: CASSPGWDTEAFF.

J is TRBJ2-1 and V is TRBV7-3, with 12 bases aligning to TRBD2. Germline V gene sequence: CDR1 SGHTA, CDR2 FQGTGA. This CDR3 has 15 residues. V lost 8 bases, J lost 8 bases, and 10 bases stayed unmatched. CDR3 DNA sequence: TGTGCCAGCCGGAACCTAGCGGGAGGGGGGCATGAGCAGTTCTTC. Translating it yields CASRNLAGGGHEQFF.

This clone rates as large. The chain links TRBV6-1 to TRBJ1-2; weak D call: TRBD1 (6 bases). The CDR3 extends over 13 amino acids. The V end was cut by 6 bases, the J end by 1 base, with 9 bases between. Germline CDR1 is MNHNS and CDR2 is SASEGT. CDR3 sequence reads: CASRQGFNYGYTF. CDR3 sequence (DNA): TGTGCCAGCAGACAGGGTTTTAACTATGGCTACACCTTC.

The CDR3 loop reads CASSSRPGQGFSYEQYF. The CDR3 region has the DNA TGTGCCAGCAGTTCTCGTCCGGGACAAGGCTTCTCCTACGAGCAGTACTTC. This chain connects TRBV27 to TRBJ2-7; perhaps TRBD1 as D (6 bases). CDR3 size: 17 residues. Germline V gene lookup returns CDR1 MNHEY and CDR2 SMNVEV (reference sequence). The ends were cut back, 4 bases at V and 0 bases at J, with 19 bases in the middle.

In its sample, this clone ranks as medium-sized. The V gene is TRBV19, the J gene TRBJ1-6, with TRBD1 identical over 9 bases. The junction had 10 bases not matched to a gene; V was cut back by 3 bases and J by 10 bases. CDR1 is LNHDA, CDR2 SQIVND, per germline (reference sequence). CDR3 length: 16 amino acids. CDR3 coding DNA: TGTGCCAGTAGTATCGGGACAGGGACATATGAATCACCCCTCCACTTT. Encoded protein: CASSIGTGTYESPLHF.

This clone came up a few times. The gene calls are TRBV2 and TRBJ1-1; D ambiguous. CDR1 SNHLY and CDR2 FYNNEI come from the germline V gene. The CDR3 consists of 11 residues. The germline V and J ends were trimmed by 1 base and 7 bases, with 4 bases remaining between them. The CDR3 region has the DNA TGTGCCAGCAGTGAAGGCTTTGAAGCTTTCTTT. Translated: CASSEGFEAFF.

As regards this clone: One junction end does not reproduce the germline sequence, and a read error may be involved. The gene calls are TRBV6-1 and TRBJ1-5; no clear D gene. The germline gives CDR1 MNHNS, CDR2 SASEGT. The CDR3 contains 12 residues. CDR3 sequence: CAVRPSNQPQLF. The DNA for the CDR3 is TGTGCCGTACGACCGAGCAATCAGCCCCAGCTTTTT.

This clone was seen a handful of times. V usage is TRBV10-3 and J usage is TRBJ2-6, with D hard to call. The CDR3 spans 16 residues. Trimming shortened V by 2 bases and J by 0 bases, and 8 bases separated the two germline ends. Germline values: CDR1 ENHRY, CDR2 SYGVKD. The CDR3 DNA reads as TGTGCCATCAGTGAGGACGGCAACTCTGGGGCCAACGTCCTGACTTTC. This codes for CAISEDGNSGANVLTF.

There are a few counts of this clone. This chain connects TRBV28 to TRBJ1-6; 7 bases agree with TRBD1. V gave up 6 bases and J gave up 3 bases; unmatched junction bases: 5. The germline V gene has CDR1 MDHEN and CDR2 SYDVKM. The CDR3 extends over 15 amino acids. CDR3 amino acids: CASRRRQGYNSPLHF. CDR3 in DNA: TGTGCCAGCAGGAGAAGACAGGGCTATAATTCACCCCTCCACTTT.

The chain carries TRBV6-1 and TRBJ1-1; D may be TRBD1 (5 bases). The V and J ends lost 2 bases and 11 bases respectively, with 9 bases between them. CDR1 is MNHNS, CDR2 SASEGT, per germline. There are 11 residues in the CDR3. In DNA form, the CDR3 reads TGTGCCAGCAGTGAATTGGGACCGGCTTTCTTT. This sequence encodes CASSELGPAFF.

This clone appeared a few times. V is TRBV12-3 or TRBV12-4 and J is TRBJ1-6; D uncertain. The CDR3 extends over 12 amino acids. V lost 4 bases and J lost 12, with 10 bases in between. CDR3 bases: TGTGCCAGCAGTTCCCCTTCTATACCCCTCCACTTT. Its translation: CASSSPSIPLHF.

The V and J genes are TRBV11-1 and TRBJ2-7; 11 nucleotides match TRBD1. CDR1 and CDR2 (germline): SGHAT, FQDESV (reference sequence). This CDR3 has 17 amino acids. The V and J ends lost 6 bases and 3 bases, in that order; junction bases with no gene match: 13. The DNA for the CDR3 is TGTGCCAGCAGTTCACGGACAGGGGGCCCGCTCGACTACGAGCAGTACTTC. This sequence encodes CASSSRTGGPLDYEQYF.

A word on this clone: At one of its ends the junction is not consistent with the germline gene, which may arise from a read error. V usage is TRBV6-1 and J usage is TRBJ1-1; TRBD1 aligns across 9 bases. CDR1 is MNHNS, CDR2 SASEGT, per germline. The CDR3 totals 15 residues. The CDR3 sequence: CASSTGGAGNTEAFF. The DNA for the CDR3 is TGTGCCAGCAGTACAGGGGGCGCCGGGAACACCGAAGCTTTCTTT.